This is a list of T cell receptor beta chains from one sample in a study of blood T cells in healthy people across ages. TCRdb fed the 5' RACE reads into MiXCR, producing one record per CDR3 protein. The sample lists fewer than 2 million distinct CDR3 sequences; roughly 43% were seen once. Sequencing input: blood. Every receptor here comes from a human donor in good health. The CDR3 runs from the conserved cysteine through the conserved F or W. A D gene is named only where the DNA matches it firmly. Clone size, where shown, is once, few, many, or a class for clones that have expanded.

TGTGCCAGCAGTCCCCAATTGCGGGGGGTCAAAAACATTCAGTACTTC CASSPQLRGVKNIQYF TRBD2 TRBV6-2/TRBV6-3 . TRBJ2-4
TGTGCCACCAGTGATTTGTCGGAATCAGTCACAGATACGCAGTATTTT CATSDLSESVTDTQYF . TRBV24-1 once TRBJ2-3
TGTGCCAGCAGCCCAATACAAGGCCTAGCCCAGTTCTTC CASSPIQGLAQFF . TRBV27 few TRBJ2-1
TGTGCCAGCAAGTATGCGGAAACGACCTACGAGCAGTACTTC CASKYAETTYEQYF . TRBV12-3/TRBV12-4 few TRBJ2-7
TGTGCCATCAGTGAAGCTTCTGGGGACACCGGGGCCAGAGAGACCCAGTACTTC CAISEASGDTGARETQYF . TRBV10-3 . TRBJ2-5
TGTGCCAGCAGCTTAGCGGCCTACCAAGAGACCCAGTACTTC CASSLAAYQETQYF . TRBV11-1 . TRBJ2-5
TGTGCCAGCTCAAGATCCGCAGAGCTGAACACTGAAGCTTTCTTT CASSRSAELNTEAFF . TRBV18 few TRBJ1-1
TGTGCCAGCAGCCCCGAACTAGGGATGACTGAAGCTTTCTTT CASSPELGMTEAFF . TRBV5-6 . TRBJ1-1
TGTGCCAGCAGCCATGAAACCGGGACAGAAACCTACGAGCAGTACTTC CASSHETGTETYEQYF TRBD1 TRBV14 . TRBJ2-7
TGTGCCAGCAGTTATCAACCCAGCGGGGGAACAGATACGCAGTATTTT CASSYQPSGGTDTQYF TRBD2 TRBV6-5 . TRBJ2-3
TGTGCCAGCAGGGAAAGGGATGATGGCTACACCTTC CASRERDDGYTF . TRBV2 . TRBJ1-2
TGTGCCAGCAGCTTAGAGGGAGTTTTAGGGTGGAACACTGAAGCTTTCTTT CASSLEGVLGWNTEAFF . TRBV7-8 . TRBJ1-1
TGCAGTGCCCCCGGCCCAGTCACTGAAGCTTTCTTT CSAPGPVTEAFF . TRBV20-1 . TRBJ1-1
TGTGCCAGCAGCGTTACCCCCAGCGGGGAGGAGACCCAGTACTTC CASSVTPSGEETQYF TRBD2 TRBV9 . TRBJ2-5
TGTGCCAGCAGCCCAACCGGACTAGCGGGCCTAGATACGCAGTATTTT CASSPTGLAGLDTQYF TRBD2 TRBV7-2 . TRBJ2-3
TGTGCCAGCAGCTACGGGGGGGAGGACACTGAAGCTTTCTTT CASSYGGEDTEAFF . TRBV7-2 . TRBJ1-1
TGTGCCAGCAGCTTAGGGAGGCCATCAGGCGAGCAGTACTTC CASSLGRPSGEQYF . TRBV7-2 . TRBJ2-7